The following is a T cell receptor (beta chain) sequence with its context. Authors' methods: Scientists estimated how many nucleated cells there were by amplifying reference gene primers. Libraries were prepared by immunoSEQ multiplex PCR; TCRdb keeps only in-frame clonotypes and omits some of them. V and J calls and clone size are copied from that table; D and trimming were computed from the DNA. Among 75,000 to 90,000 clones, about nine tenths were seen once, and the ten largest hold 0.95% to 1.3%. This sample stems from a study of blood T cell repertoires in COVID-19. This CDR3 comprises 13 residues. Germline CDR1 MNHEY, CDR2 SMNVEV (reference sequence). The ends were cut back, 0 bases at V and 7 bases at J, with 10 bases in the middle.

The sample was peripheral blood. This clonotype originated in a woman in her forties or fifties in a cohort sampled during active COVID-19. The rearrangement links TRBV27 to TRBJ2-7; D perhaps matches TRBD1 (5 bases). The CDR3 loop reads CASSLSTAKEQYF. The CDR3 coding sequence is TGTGCCAGCAGTTTATCGACAGCAAAAGAGCAGTACTTC.